The clone carrying this T cell receptor (beta chain) was seen only a few times. Its antigen is still unknown. These data are taken from a study of immune cell composition in non-small cell lung cancer. On the study more broadly: Tumours were mainly lung adenocarcinoma or squamous cell carcinoma. General study points: Squamous carcinomas (approximately 80%) more often had tumour-associated clones >0.5% than adenocarcinomas (roughly 33%). Tumour-reactive clones were not shown to match dominant in vivo tumour clones.

Normal lung sampling was at least 3 cm from the tumour, as distant as possible. Template was genomic DNA from frozen, unsorted single-cell suspensions. The CDR3 is 15 residues long. Germline CDR1 reads SGHTA; CDR2 reads FQGNSA. Trimming removed 6 bases from V and 0 bases from J, with 13 bases in between. Measured with immunoSEQ multiplex PCR; TCRdb has only the in-frame clones, and not every one. There are 6,200 or so clones in the sample; about 74% occur only once, and 5% to 8% lies in the top ten. Sequencing was performed on non-adjacent lung tissue. The receptor's source is a human donor with non-small cell lung cancer. V usage is TRBV7-2 and J usage is TRBJ2-3; TRBD2 is a possible D gene (6 bases). Written as DNA, the CDR3 is TGTGCCAGCAGTTATACGGGGGTGAGCACAGATACGCAGTATTTT. This codes for CASSYTGVSTDTQYF.